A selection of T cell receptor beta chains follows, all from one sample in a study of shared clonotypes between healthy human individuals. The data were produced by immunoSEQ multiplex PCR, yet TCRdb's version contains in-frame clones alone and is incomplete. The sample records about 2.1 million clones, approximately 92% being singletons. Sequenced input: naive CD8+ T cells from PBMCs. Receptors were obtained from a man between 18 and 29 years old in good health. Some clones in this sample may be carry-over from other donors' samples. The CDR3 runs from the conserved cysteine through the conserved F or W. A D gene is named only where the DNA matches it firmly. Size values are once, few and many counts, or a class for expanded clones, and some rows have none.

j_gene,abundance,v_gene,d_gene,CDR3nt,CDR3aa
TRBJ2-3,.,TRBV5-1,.,TGCGCCAGCAGCTCTGATAGGACGTGGGATACGCAGTATTTT,CASSSDRTWDTQYF
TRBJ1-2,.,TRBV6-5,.,TGTGCCAGCAGTTACTCGATTTTGGGTCAGGGTGATGGCTACACCTTC,CASSYSILGQGDGYTF
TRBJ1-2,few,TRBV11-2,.,TGTGCCAGCAGCTTACTGGGGGGCTACACCTTC,CASSLLGGYTF
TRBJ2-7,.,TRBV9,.,TGTGCCAGCAGCGTAGGGCGGGGAACCTACGAGCAGTACTTC,CASSVGRGTYEQYF
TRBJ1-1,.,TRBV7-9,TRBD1,TGTGCCAGCAGCCCTACCGGGGACAGGGGGACTGAAGCTTTCTTT,CASSPTGDRGTEAFF
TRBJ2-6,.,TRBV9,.,TGTGCCAGCAGCCTCCCGATGGGGGGGGCCAACGTCCTGACTTTC,CASSLPMGGANVLTF
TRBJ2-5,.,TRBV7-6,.,TGTGCCAGCAGCCCGGACGGAGAGACCCAGTACTTC,CASSPDGETQYF
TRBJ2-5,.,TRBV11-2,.,TGTGCCAGCAGCTTCGGGGGTCTGGAGACCCAGTACTTC,CASSFGGLETQYF
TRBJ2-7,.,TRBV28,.,TGTGCCAGCACTGTCGACAACTCCTACGAGCAGTACTTC,CASTVDNSYEQYF
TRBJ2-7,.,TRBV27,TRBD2,TGTGCCAGCAGTTATGGACTAGCGGGAGCCTACGAGCAGTACTTC,CASSYGLAGAYEQYF
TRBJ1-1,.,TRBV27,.,TGTGCCAGCAGCCCGAACACCGTGACTACTGAAGCTTTCTTT,CASSPNTVTTEAFF
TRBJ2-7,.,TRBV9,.,TGTGCCAGCAGCCCAGAAGCCGGGTTCTACTACGAGCAGTACTTC,CASSPEAGFYYEQYF
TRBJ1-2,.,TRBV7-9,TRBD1,TGTGCCAGCAGCGTGGACAGGGGTTTCGGCTATGGCTACACCTTC,CASSVDRGFGYGYTF
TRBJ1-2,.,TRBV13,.,TGTGCCAGCAGCTTAAGGCCCTATGGCTACACCTTC,CASSLRPYGYTF
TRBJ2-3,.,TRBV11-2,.,TGTGCCAGCAGCGTAGGGTGGACCGGGGGCACAGATACGCAGTATTTT,CASSVGWTGGTDTQYF
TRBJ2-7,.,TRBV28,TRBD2,TGTGCCAGCAGTTTAGAGGGTGGTCTAGCGGGACAGTGCGAGCAGTACTTC,CASSLEGGLAGQCEQYF
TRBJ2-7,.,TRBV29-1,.,TGCAGCGTCGCTACAAGTATGCCCTCCTACGAGCAGTACTTC,CSVATSMPSYEQYF
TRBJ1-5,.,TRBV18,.,TGTGCCAGCTCACCATGGGACCTCGGCCCGGATCAGCCCCAGCATTTT,CASSPWDLGPDQPQHF
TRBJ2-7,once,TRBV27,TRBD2,TGTGCCAGCAGTCCTCACTGGCGGGAGGGAGACGAGCAGTACTTC,CASSPHWREGDEQYF
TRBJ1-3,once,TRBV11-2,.,TGTGCCAGCAGCTTAGTGAGGATTGAAGGAAACACCATATATTTT,CASSLVRIEGNTIYF
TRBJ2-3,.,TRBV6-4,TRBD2,TGTGCCAGCAGAACTAGCGTGAAGGCAGATACGCAGTATTTT,CASRTSVKADTQYF
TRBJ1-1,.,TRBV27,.,TGTGCCAGCAGTTTGGTCGCCAGGGCACCTGAAGCTTTCTTT,CASSLVARAPEAFF
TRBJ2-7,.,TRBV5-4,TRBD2,TGTGCCAGCAGCTTGCATCCAGCGGGAGCCTACGAGCAGTACTTC,CASSLHPAGAYEQYF
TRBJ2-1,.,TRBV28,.,TGTGCCAGCAGTTTTGGCCGCTACAATGAGCAGTTCTTC,CASSFGRYNEQFF
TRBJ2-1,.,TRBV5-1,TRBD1,TGCGCCAGCAGCTCCCGGACAGGGCCCCGGTGGGGCGAGCAGTTCTTC,CASSSRTGPRWGEQFF
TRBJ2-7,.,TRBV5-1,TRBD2,TGCGCCAGCAGCTTGGGGTCAGCGGGAGGGCCACGTGAGCAGTACTTC,CASSLGSAGGPREQYF
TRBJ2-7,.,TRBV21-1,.,TGTGCCAGCAGCGAACTGACAGGGTCCTACGAGCAGTACTTC,CASSELTGSYEQYF
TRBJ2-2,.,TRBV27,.,TGTGCCAGCAGTCGACAGGTGTCCGGGGAGCTGTTTTTT,CASSRQVSGELFF
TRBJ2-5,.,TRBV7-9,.,TGTGCCAGCAGCCACGGGAGTTCCGGAGGGGAGACCCAGTACTTC,CASSHGSSGGETQYF
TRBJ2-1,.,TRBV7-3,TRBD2,TGTGCCAGCAGCTTAGTTGGAGGACTAGCAATCAATGAGCAGTTCTTC,CASSLVGGLAINEQFF
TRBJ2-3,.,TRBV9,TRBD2,TGTGCCAGCAGCGGAGGACTAGCGGGAGGGCCCGGGATATGGACAGATACGCAGTATTTT,CASSGGLAGGPGIWTDTQYF
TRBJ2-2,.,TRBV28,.,TGTGCCAGCAGTTTATCCCCAGAGGGCCCCGGGGAGCTGTTTTTT,CASSLSPEGPGELFF
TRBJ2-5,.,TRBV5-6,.,TGTGCCAGCAGCCTAATAGAACAAGAGACCCAGTACTTC,CASSLIEQETQYF
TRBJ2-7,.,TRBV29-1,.,TGCAGCGTTGCTGGACTGGAAACCTACGAGCAGTACTTC,CSVAGLETYEQYF
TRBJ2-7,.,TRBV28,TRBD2,TGTGCCAGCAGTCCAGTTAGCGGGAGCTACGAGCAGTACTTC,CASSPVSGSYEQYF
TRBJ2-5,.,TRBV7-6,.,TGTGCCAGCAGCGAGGAGGTAGGGGAGACCCAGTACTTC,CASSEEVGETQYF
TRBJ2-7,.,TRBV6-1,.,TGTGCCAGCAGTGTACCCCGGGGACATGACCCCTACGAGCAGTACTTC,CASSVPRGHDPYEQYF
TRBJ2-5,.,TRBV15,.,TGTGCCACCAGCAGAGATCGCACCGCCCGGGTACAAGAGACCCAGTACTTC,CATSRDRTARVQETQYF
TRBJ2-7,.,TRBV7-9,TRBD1,TGTGCCAGCCAGGGGGAATCCTACGAGCAGTACTTC,CASQGESYEQYF
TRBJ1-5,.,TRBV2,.,TGTGCCAGCAGTGAAAGGTATCAGCCCCAGCATTTT,CASSERYQPQHF
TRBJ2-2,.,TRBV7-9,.,TGTGCCAGCAGCTTCCCGGCAGGGCTTCCGAACACCGGGGAGCTGTTTTTT,CASSFPAGLPNTGELFF
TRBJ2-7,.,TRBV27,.,TGTGCCAGCAATTTGTTTGGGTCCGGCGAGCAGTACTTC,CASNLFGSGEQYF
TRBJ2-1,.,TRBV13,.,TGTGCCAGCAGCTTTCCAGGCTACTATGAGCAGTTCTTC,CASSFPGYYEQFF
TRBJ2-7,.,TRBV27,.,TGTGCCAGCGGGAACGAGCAGTACTTC,CASGNEQYF
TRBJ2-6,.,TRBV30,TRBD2,TGTGCCTGGAGGGCGAGCCTAGCGGGAGACGCTGGGGCCAACGTCCTGACTTTC,CAWRASLAGDAGANVLTF
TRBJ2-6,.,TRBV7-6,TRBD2,TGTGCCAGCAGCCCGGGACTAGCGGGAACAGGGGCCAACGTCCTGACTTTC,CASSPGLAGTGANVLTF
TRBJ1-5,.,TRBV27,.,TGTGCCACCTCTAGTACGGGGGCGAGCAATCAGCCCCAGCATTTT,CATSSTGASNQPQHF
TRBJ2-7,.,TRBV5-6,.,TGTGCCAGCAGCTTAGGGCGGACATTCTTCTACGAGCAGTACTTC,CASSLGRTFFYEQYF
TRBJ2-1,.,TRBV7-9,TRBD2,TGTGCCAGCAGCTTTAGGGAGGGCGGATACAATGAGCAGTTCTTC,CASSFREGGYNEQFF
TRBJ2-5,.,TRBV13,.,TGTGCCAGCAGCTTACGGGAGTTAGCGGAGACCCAGTACTTC,CASSLRELAETQYF
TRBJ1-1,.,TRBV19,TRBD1,TGTGCCAGTAGTGAGACAGGGGGGAGCACTGAAGCTTTCTTT,CASSETGGSTEAFF
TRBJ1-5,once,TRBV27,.,TGTGCCAGCAGTCCCCGTTATGGGAGGGTAGTAAGCAATCAGCCCCAGCATTTT,CASSPRYGRVVSNQPQHF
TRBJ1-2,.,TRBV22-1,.,TGTCCTGGGAGCCCGAGGACAGGCGGCCAAGGGGAAGGCTACACCTTC,CPGSPRTGGQGEGYTF
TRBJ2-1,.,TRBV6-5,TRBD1,TGTGCCAGCAGTCCGGGACAGTTCTACAATGAGCAGTTCTTC,CASSPGQFYNEQFF
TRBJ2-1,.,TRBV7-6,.,TGTGCCAGCAGCTTAGCTCCCAACTACAATGAGCAGTTCTTC,CASSLAPNYNEQFF
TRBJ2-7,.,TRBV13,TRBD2,TGTGCCAGCAGCTTTGGCGGGAGCAAGTACGAGCAGTACTTC,CASSFGGSKYEQYF
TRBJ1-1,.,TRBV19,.,TGTGCCAGTACCCATACAGGCGGGTGGAGCACTGAAGCTTTCTTT,CASTHTGGWSTEAFF